The T cell receptor beta chain under discussion was sequenced for a study of blood T cells in healthy people across ages. The CDR3 has 14 amino acids. Germline assignment: CDR1 DFQATT and CDR2 SNEGSKA (reference sequence). This clonotype was seen more than once but under ten times. Sequence at one end of the junction differs from germline and may be a read error. The authors ran a second PCR of 7 to 11 cycles using a sample-barcoded 5' primer and a J-beta primer mix. TCRdb processed the 5' RACE reads anew with MiXCR; each CDR3 protein has one entry. Among about 1.4 million distinct CDR3 sequences listed, 55% to 75% were seen once.

The sequencing sample was made of blood. The receptor's source is a man aged 18 to 30 in good health. This chain uses TRBV20-1 with TRBJ2-5; possible D gene TRBD2, 5 bases. CDR3 sequence reads: CSARGQPIQETQYF. The CDR3 DNA reads TGCAGTGCAAGAGGGCAGCCTATTCAAGAGACCCAGTACTTC.